This TCR beta chain was found in a study of T-cell reconstitution after alpha-beta-depleted transplantation in children. This clonotype was picked up many times. Antigen: not known. A library of TCRbeta sequences, prepared with unique molecular identifiers, was generated. MiXCR, run by TCRdb on the PCR reads, gives a single entry per CDR3 protein. The table lists about 260,000 distinct CDR3 sequences, around 7.8% of them singletons. Study findings and constraints: From newly produced T cells came most of the T-cell counts and diversity one year after transplant.

The sample here was PBMCs, mostly from graft donor cells, taken 180 days after TCRalphabeta/CD19-depleted stem cell transplant. The sequence was obtained from a male patient aged 5 to 17 who had a stem cell transplant for acute lymphoblastic leukemia, so the T cells may come from the graft donor.

The CDR3 bases are TGCGCCAGCAGCTGGAGGGAGAACTATGGCTACACCTTC. Translating gives CASSWRENYGYTF. V usage is TRBV5-1 and J usage is TRBJ1-2, with no clear D. Trimming pared 3 bases from V and 2 bases from J, leaving 8 bases between. Per germline, CDR1 SGHRS and CDR2 YFSETQ. The CDR3 is 13 amino acids.